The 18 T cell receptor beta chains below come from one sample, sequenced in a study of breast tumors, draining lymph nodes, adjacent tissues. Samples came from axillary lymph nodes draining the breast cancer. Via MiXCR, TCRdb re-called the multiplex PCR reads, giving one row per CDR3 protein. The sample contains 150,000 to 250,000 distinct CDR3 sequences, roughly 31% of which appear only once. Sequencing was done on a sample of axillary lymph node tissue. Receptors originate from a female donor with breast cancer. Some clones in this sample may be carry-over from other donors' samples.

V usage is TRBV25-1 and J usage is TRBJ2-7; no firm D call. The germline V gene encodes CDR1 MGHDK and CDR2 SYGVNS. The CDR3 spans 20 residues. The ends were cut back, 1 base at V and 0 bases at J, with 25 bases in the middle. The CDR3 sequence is CASSELNCQKATTSSYEQYF. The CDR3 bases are TGTGCCAGCAGTGAATTGAACTGTCAAAAGGCTACCACCTCCTCCTACGAGCAGTACTTC.

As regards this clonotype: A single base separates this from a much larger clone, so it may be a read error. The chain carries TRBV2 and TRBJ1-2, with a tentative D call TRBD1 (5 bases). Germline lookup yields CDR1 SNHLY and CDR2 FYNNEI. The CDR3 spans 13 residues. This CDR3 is CVSRENTGSGYTF. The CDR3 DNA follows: TGTGTCAGCAGGGAAAACACAGGTAGTGGCTACACCTTC.

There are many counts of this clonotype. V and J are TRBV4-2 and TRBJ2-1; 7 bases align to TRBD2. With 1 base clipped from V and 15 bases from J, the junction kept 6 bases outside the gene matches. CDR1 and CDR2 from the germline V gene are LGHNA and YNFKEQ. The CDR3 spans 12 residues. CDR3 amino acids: CASSQGGGEGFF. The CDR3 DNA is TGTGCCAGCAGCCAAGGGGGCGGGGAGGGGTTCTTC.

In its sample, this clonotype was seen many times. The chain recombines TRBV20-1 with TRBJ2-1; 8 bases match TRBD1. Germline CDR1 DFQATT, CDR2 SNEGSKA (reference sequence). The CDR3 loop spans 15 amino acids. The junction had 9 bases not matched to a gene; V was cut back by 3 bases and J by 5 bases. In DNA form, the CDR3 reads TGCAGTGCTAGTATCTGGACAGGGAGGAACAATGAGCAGTTCTTC. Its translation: CSASIWTGRNNEQFF.

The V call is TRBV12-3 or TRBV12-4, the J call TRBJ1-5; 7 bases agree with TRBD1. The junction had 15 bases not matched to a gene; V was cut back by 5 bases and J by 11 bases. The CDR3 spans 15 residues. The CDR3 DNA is TGTGCCAGCAGTCCCTTGACCGGGACAGCGGAGACCCAGCATTTT. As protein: CASSPLTGTAETQHF.

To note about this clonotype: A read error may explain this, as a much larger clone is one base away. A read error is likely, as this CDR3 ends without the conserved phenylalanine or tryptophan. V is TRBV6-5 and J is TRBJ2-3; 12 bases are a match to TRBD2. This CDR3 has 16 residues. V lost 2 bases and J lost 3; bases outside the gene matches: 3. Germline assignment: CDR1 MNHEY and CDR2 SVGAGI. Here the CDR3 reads CASSYDLAGGTDTQYS. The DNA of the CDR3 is TGTGCCAGCAGTTACGACCTAGCGGGGGGGACAGATACGCAGTATTCT.

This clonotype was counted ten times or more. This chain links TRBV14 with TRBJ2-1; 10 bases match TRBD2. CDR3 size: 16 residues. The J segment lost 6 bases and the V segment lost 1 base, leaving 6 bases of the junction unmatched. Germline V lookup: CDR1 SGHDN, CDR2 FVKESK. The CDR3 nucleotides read TGTGCCAGCAGCCAAGGGGGTCTAGCGGGGGTCAATGAGCAGTTCTTC. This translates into CASSQGGLAGVNEQFF.

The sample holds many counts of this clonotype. CDR3 amino acids: CSSIDSQNTGELFF. The CDR3 DNA reads as TGCAGCTCGATTGACTCCCAGAACACCGGGGAGCTGTTTTTT. The chain carries TRBV20-1 and TRBJ2-2; the D is unclear. The CDR3 covers 14 residues. Germline loops: CDR1 DFQATT, CDR2 SNEGSKA (reference sequence).

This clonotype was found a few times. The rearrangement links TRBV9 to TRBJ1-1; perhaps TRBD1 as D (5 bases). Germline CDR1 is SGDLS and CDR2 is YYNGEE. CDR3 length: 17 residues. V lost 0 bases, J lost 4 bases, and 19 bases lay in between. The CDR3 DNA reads TGTGCCAGCAGCGTAGGGGGCGGCCCCATAGGGATCACTGAAGCTTTCTTT. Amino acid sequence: CASSVGGGPIGITEAFF.

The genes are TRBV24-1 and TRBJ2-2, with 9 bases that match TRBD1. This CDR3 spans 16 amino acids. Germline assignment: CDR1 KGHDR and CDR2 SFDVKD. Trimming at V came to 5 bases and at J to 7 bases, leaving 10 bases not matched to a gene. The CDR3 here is CATSAFGDRAGGELFF. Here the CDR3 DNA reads TGTGCCACCAGTGCTTTCGGGGACAGGGCTGGCGGGGAGCTGTTTTTT.

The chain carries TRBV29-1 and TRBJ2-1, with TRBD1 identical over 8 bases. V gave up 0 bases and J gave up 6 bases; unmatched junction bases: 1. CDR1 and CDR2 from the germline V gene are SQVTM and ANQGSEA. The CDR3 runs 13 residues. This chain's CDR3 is CSVEETGGNEQFF. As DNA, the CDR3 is TGCAGCGTTGAAGAAACAGGGGGCAATGAGCAGTTCTTC.

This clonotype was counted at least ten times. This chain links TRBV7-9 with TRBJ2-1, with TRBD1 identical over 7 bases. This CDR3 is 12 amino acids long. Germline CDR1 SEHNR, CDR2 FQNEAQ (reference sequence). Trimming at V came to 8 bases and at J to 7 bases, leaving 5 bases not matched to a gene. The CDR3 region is CASLGQTNEQFF. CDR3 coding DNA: TGTGCCAGCCTGGGACAGACAAATGAGCAGTTCTTC.

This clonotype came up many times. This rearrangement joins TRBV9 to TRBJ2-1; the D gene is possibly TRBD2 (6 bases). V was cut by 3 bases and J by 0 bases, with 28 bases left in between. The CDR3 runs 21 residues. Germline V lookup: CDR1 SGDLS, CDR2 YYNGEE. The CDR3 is CASSASAKSLVSGRSYNEQFF. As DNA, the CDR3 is TGTGCCAGCAGCGCCTCCGCCAAAAGTTTAGTTAGCGGCCGCTCCTACAATGAGCAGTTCTTC.

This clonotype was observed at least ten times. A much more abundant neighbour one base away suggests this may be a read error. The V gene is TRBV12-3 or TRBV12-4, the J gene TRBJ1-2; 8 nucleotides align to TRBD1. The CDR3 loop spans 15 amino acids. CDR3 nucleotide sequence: TGTGCCCGCAGTAGACAGGGGAGTCGGAGCTATGGCTACACCTTC. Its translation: CARSRQGSRSYGYTF.

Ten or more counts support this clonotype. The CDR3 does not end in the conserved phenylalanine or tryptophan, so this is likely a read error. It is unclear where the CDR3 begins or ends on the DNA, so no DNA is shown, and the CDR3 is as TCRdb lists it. This CDR3 is CASSTEVP. The V and J genes are TRBV5-5 and TRBJ1-3. The CDR3 is 8 amino acids in total, end residues counted. Germline-derived CDR1 and CDR2 are SGHKS and YYEKEE (reference sequence).

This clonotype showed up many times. The CDR3 reads CSAWTGHGYTF. The CDR3 region has the DNA TGCAGTGCCTGGACAGGTCATGGCTACACCTTC. The chain combines TRBV20-1 with TRBJ1-2; 7 bases fit TRBD1. Germline lookup yields CDR1 DFQATT and CDR2 SNEGSKA (reference sequence). J was trimmed by 6 bases and V by 6 bases; bases with no gene match: 4. This CDR3 spans 11 amino acids.

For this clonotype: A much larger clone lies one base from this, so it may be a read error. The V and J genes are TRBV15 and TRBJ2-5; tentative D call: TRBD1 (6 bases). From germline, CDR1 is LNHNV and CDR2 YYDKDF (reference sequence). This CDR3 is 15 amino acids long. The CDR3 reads CASSLGAKVEETQYF. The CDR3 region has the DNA TGCGCCAGCAGCTTGGGGGCGAAGGTGGAAGAGACCCAGTACTTC.

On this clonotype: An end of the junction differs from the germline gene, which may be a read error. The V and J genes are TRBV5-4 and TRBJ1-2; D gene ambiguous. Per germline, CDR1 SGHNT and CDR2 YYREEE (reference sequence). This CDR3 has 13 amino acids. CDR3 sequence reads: CASSPGVNYGYTF. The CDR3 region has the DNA TGCGCCAGCAGCCCTGGGGTGAACTATGGCTACACCTTC.